This T cell receptor beta chain was identified in a study of blood T cell repertoires in COVID-19. Looking at the study overall: The United States, Italy and Spain were the sources of the acute and convalescent COVID-19 samples. PBMCs, B-cell-depleted T cells, or T cells provided the cDNA or gDNA that made up the material.

This clone is a singleton in its sample. V lost 0 bases and J 0 bases, leaving 12 bases between the germline ends. From germline, CDR1 is LNHDA and CDR2 SQIVND (reference sequence). The CDR3 is made up of 17 amino acids. In the original processing: The authors estimated nucleated cell counts from reference gene primer amplification. Sequenced by immunoSEQ multiplex PCR; TCRdb stores in-frame clones only, minus some. From that table come the V and J calls and clone size; the DNA was used to work out D and trimming. This table has fewer than 100,000 clones, around 75% appearing once. This receptor was obtained from a man between 65 and 85 years old with acute or convalescent COVID-19. This chain uses TRBV19 with TRBJ1-5; D perhaps matches TRBD1 (6 bases). The material sequenced was peripheral blood. CDR3 sequence reads: CASSIDSRGFSNQPQHF. Written as DNA, the CDR3 is TGTGCCAGTAGTATAGACTCCAGGGGATTTAGCAATCAGCCCCAGCATTTT. The variable domain in full, completed from reference TRBV19 and TRBJ1-5, reads DGGITQSPKYLFRKEGQNVTLSCEQNLNHDAMYWYRQDPGQGLRLIYYSQIVNDFQKGDIAEGYSVSREKKESFPLTVTSAQKNPTAFYLCASSIDSRGFSNQPQHFGDGTRLSIL.